This T cell receptor beta chain is drawn from a study of T-cell reconstitution after alpha-beta-depleted transplantation in children. Preparation of the TCRbeta library involved a method that used unique molecular identifiers. TCRdb ran MiXCR on the PCR reads and lists one entry per CDR3 protein. This table holds around 480,000 distinct CDR3 sequences, approximately 29% found once. Trimming cost V 0 bases and J 7 bases, with 3 bases left between them. The germline V gene has CDR1 LGHNA and CDR2 YSLEER. This CDR3 region has 12 residues. This clonotype turned up a few times. The chain joins TRBV4-3 to TRBJ1-4, with unresolved D. Sequencing used PBMCs from the stem cell graft donor, obtained from the stem cell graft. The receptor comes from a human donor who donated a stem cell graft to a child with aplastic anemia. Here the CDR3 reads CASSQDTEKLFF. The CDR3 DNA reads as TGCGCCAGCAGCCAAGATACTGAAAAACTGTTTTTT.